Each of the 12 T cell receptor beta chains below was sequenced from the same sample in a study of human thymus T cells. Only in-frame clones appear in the TCRdb table, and some are missing; sequencing was by immunoSEQ multiplex PCR. This table has roughly 130,000 clones, about 95% appearing once. The study used thymus tissue resected during corrective heart surgery. The sample comprised thymus tissue. The receptors stem from a boy under two years old with a congenital heart defect but otherwise immunologically healthy.

The chain recombines TRBV30 with TRBJ1-6; a possible D gene is TRBD1 (5 bases). The CDR3 sequence is 15 residues long. The germline V and J ends were trimmed by 5 bases and 8 bases, with 19 bases remaining between them. Germline V gives CDR1 GTSNPN, CDR2 SVGIG (reference sequence). In DNA form, the CDR3 reads TGTGCCTGGTCCAGAGGGGATGACGGGGATTCACCCCTCCACTTT. Translated, it gives CAWSRGDDGDSPLHF.

This chain connects TRBV30 to TRBJ1-1; 11 nucleotides line up with TRBD1. The V segment lost 1 base and the J segment 4 bases; nucleotides outside the gene matches: 2. Germline assignment: CDR1 GTSNPN and CDR2 SVGIG (reference sequence). CDR3 size: 14 residues. CDR3 protein: CAWSGDRGGTEAFF. The DNA of the CDR3 is TGTGCCTGGAGTGGGGACAGGGGGGGCACTGAAGCTTTCTTT.

The CDR3: CASSDIGAGQETQYF. CDR3 coding DNA: TGTGCCAGCAGTGATATTGGGGCAGGCCAAGAGACCCAGTACTTC. The chain has TRBV2 and TRBJ2-5; TRBD1 might be the D (5 bases). The CDR3 sequence is 15 residues long. CDR1 and CDR2 (germline): SNHLY, FYNNEI. V lost 3 bases and J 1 base, leaving 12 bases between the germline ends.

The rearrangement links TRBV30 to TRBJ2-7; D not certain. This CDR3 contains 12 residues. Germline V CDR1 and CDR2: GTSNPN, SVGIG (reference sequence). With 7 bases removed from V and 2 bases from J, the gap between germline ends came to 12 bases. The CDR3 loop reads CASAMGAYEQYF. Written as DNA, the CDR3 is TGTGCCTCGGCTATGGGCGCCTACGAGCAGTACTTC.

This clone was observed a handful of times. This chain links TRBV27 with TRBJ2-1; D possibly corresponds to TRBD2 (5 bases). Germline-derived CDR1 and CDR2 are MNHEY and SMNVEV (reference sequence). This CDR3 spans 17 amino acids. Trimming cost V 3 bases and J 4 bases, with 19 bases left between them. CDR3 residues: CASSFSIREWGYNEQFF. CDR3 sequence (DNA): TGTGCCAGCAGTTTCTCGATTCGGGAATGGGGATACAATGAGCAGTTCTTC.

The rearrangement joins TRBV7-2 to TRBJ1-1, with TRBD1 as a possible D gene (5 bases). Germline CDR1 SGHTA, CDR2 FQGNSA. The CDR3 spans 17 residues. Deletions cut 5 bases from V and 0 bases from J, with 19 bases between. In DNA, the CDR3 is TGTGCCAGCAGCCCCGGACCCTGGAAGGGGATGAACACTGAAGCTTTCTTT. It yields the protein CASSPGPWKGMNTEAFF.

This clone has only one observation. V and J are TRBV14 and TRBJ2-1; 8 positions agree with TRBD2. V dropped 0 bases and J dropped 8; count of bases not matched to a gene: 12. CDR1 and CDR2 from the germline V gene are SGHDN and FVKESK. This CDR3 spans 17 amino acids. CDR3 nucleotides: TGTGCCAGCAGCCAAGAAGGGGGGACTAGAGACGGCGATGAGCAGTTCTTC. Residues: CASSQEGGTRDGDEQFF.

V is TRBV6-5 and J is TRBJ1-6; D is ambiguous. This CDR3 contains 12 residues. V lost 2 bases, J lost 10 bases, and 6 bases lay in between. Germline CDR1 reads MNHEY; CDR2 reads SVGAGI. The CDR3 loop is CASSYHRSPLHF. The DNA of the CDR3 is TGTGCCAGCAGTTACCATCGGTCACCCCTCCACTTT.

The chain uses TRBV7-4 and TRBJ1-2, with TRBD1 matching 8 bases. Germline lookup yields CDR1 SGHVT and CDR2 SQSDAQ. The CDR3 extends over 19 amino acids. Trimming cost V 1 base and J 4 bases; bases outside gene matches: 17. CDR3 nucleotides: TGTGCCAGCAGCTTAGAGTCTCCTCTCGGGCAGGGGGCTTCCTATGGCTACACCTTC. This translates into CASSLESPLGQGASYGYTF.

V gene TRBV18 combines with J gene TRBJ2-7; 12 bases are shared with TRBD2. CDR3 length equals 15 residues. With 6 bases clipped from V and 2 bases from J, the junction kept 5 bases outside the gene matches. Germline V lookup: CDR1 KGHSH, CDR2 LQKENI. Written as DNA, the CDR3 is TGTGCCAGCTCCCACGGACTAGCGGGAACCTACGAGCAGTACTTC. It yields the protein CASSHGLAGTYEQYF.

This chain connects TRBV19 to TRBJ1-5; D is ambiguous. The CDR3 consists of 15 residues. In germline, CDR1 is LNHDA, CDR2 SQIVND (reference sequence). V lost 5 bases and J 1 base, leaving 12 bases between the germline ends. The CDR3 spells CASSSNLGSNQPQHF. The CDR3 coding sequence is TGTGCCAGTAGTTCAAACCTAGGAAGCAATCAGCCCCAGCATTTT. The full variable domain, completed using reference TRBV19 and TRBJ1-5, is DGGITQSPKYLFRKEGQNVTLSCEQNLNHDAMYWYRQDPGQGLRLIYYSQIVNDFQKGDIAEGYSVSREKKESFPLTVTSAQKNPTAFYLCASSSNLGSNQPQHFGDGTRLSIL.

This chain joins TRBV30 and TRBJ1-6; D gene unclear. The CDR3 length is 16 residues. V was clipped by 4 bases and J by 4 bases, with 17 bases between them. Looked up from germline, CDR1 is GTSNPN and CDR2 is SVGIG (reference sequence). CDR3 bases: TGTGCCTGGAATGTTAAGGGCAAAATTTATAATTCACCCCTCCACTTT. Translating it yields CAWNVKGKIYNSPLHF.